The 3 T cell receptor beta chains reported below all come from one sample, sequenced in a study of human T cells and chemical hapten exposure. TCRdb recomputed calls from the RACE reads with MiXCR, one row per CDR3 protein. Of 180,000 or so distinct CDR3 sequences in the sample, nearly 30% were seen once. Time point noted: pre-sensitization, week 0. Treatment of the sample: therapeutic diphenylcyclopropenone sensitization with weekly scalp DPC. The material was whole blood, obtained in connection with sensitization to the hapten diphenylcyclopropenone (DPC). The receptors shown here come from a woman in her thirties with alopecia areata. Some clones in this sample may be carry-over from other donors' samples.

The chain recombines TRBV7-6 with TRBJ2-2; possibly TRBD2 for D (6 bases). Germline lookup yields CDR1 SGHVS and CDR2 FNYEAQ. Trimming cost V 8 bases and J 0 bases, with 16 bases left between them. This CDR3 spans 16 amino acids. As DNA, the CDR3 is TGTGCCAGCGGAGGAGGGTCCCTCCCGAACACCGGGGAGCTGTTTTTT. Translating it yields CASGGGSLPNTGELFF.

J is TRBJ2-1 and V is TRBV4-1; D is unresolved. CDR1 and CDR2 (germline): MGHRA, YSYEKL. V gave up 4 bases and J gave up 0 bases, with 13 bases separating them. The CDR3 consists of 16 residues. This CDR3 is CASSLRTASSYNEQFF. The CDR3 DNA sequence: TGCGCCAGCAGCCTACGGACGGCGAGCTCCTACAATGAGCAGTTCTTC.

This clonotype was detected only a few times. CDR3 residues: CASSQFGARGDSYNEQFF. The CDR3 nucleotides read TGTGCCAGCAGCCAATTCGGAGCCCGCGGGGACTCCTACAATGAGCAGTTCTTC. The V gene is TRBV14, the J gene TRBJ2-1, with a possible D match to TRBD2 (6 bases). The CDR3 runs 18 residues. Germline lookup yields CDR1 SGHDN and CDR2 FVKESK. Trimming pared 2 bases from V and 0 bases from J, leaving 17 bases between.